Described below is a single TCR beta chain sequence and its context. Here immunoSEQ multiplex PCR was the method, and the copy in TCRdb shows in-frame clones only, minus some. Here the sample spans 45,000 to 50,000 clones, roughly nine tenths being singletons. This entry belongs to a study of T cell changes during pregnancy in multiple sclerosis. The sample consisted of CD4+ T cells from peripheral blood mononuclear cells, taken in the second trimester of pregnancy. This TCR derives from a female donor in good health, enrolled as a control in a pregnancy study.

The CDR3 nucleotides read TGTGCCAGCAGCTTAGTGGCGGGGGCCCCCTACGAGCAGTACTTC. Amino acids: CASSLVAGAPYEQYF. The J gene is TRBJ2-7, the V gene TRBV7-6, with D possibly matching TRBD2 (7 bases). V dropped 1 base and J dropped 2 bases, with 12 bases sitting between them. The CDR3 contains 15 residues. CDR1 SGHVS and CDR2 FNYEAQ come from the germline V gene.